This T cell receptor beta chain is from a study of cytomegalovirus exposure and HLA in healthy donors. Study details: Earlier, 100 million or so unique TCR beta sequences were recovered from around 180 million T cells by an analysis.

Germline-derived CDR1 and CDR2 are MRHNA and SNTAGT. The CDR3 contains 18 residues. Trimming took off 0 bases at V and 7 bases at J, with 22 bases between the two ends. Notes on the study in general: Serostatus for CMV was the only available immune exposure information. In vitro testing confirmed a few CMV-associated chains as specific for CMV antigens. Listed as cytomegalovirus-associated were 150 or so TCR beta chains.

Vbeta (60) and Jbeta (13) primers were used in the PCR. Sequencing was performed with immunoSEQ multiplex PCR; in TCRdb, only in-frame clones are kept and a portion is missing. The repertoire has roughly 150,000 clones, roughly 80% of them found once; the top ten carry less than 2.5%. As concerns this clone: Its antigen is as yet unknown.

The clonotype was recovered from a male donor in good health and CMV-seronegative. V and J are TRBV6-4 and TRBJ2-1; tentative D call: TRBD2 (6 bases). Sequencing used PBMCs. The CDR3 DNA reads TGTGCCAGCAGTGACTCGCCGATCCTAGCGAGGGGCGGGAATGAGCAGTTCTTC. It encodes CASSDSPILARGGNEQFF.